This paragraph reports one T cell receptor (beta chain). Its target is not known. The sample belongs to a study of shared clonotypes between healthy human individuals. The study drew all its donors from Caucasian adults living in Nashville, Tennessee. The study, taken as a whole, reports: It was the non-shared clonotypes that had lower generation probabilities than clonotypes shared by all four donors. There were few donors, and this limited the genetic and exposure-history diversity represented.

Per the germline V gene, CDR1 is SGHTA and CDR2 is FQGNSA. Trimming took 5 bases from V and 8 from J; bases not matched to a gene: 9. The CDR3 is made up of 14 amino acids. Deep-level assay runs were performed. The protocol was immunoSEQ multiplex PCR, while the TCRdb copy is restricted to in-frame clones and leaves out a portion. The sample holds 2 million to 3 million clones, approximately 94% seen once. The sequence was obtained from a young man in good health. Some clones in this sample may be carry-over from other donors' samples. The rearrangement joins TRBV7-2 to TRBJ1-2, with TRBD1 matching 9 bases. Specimen: naive CD4+ T cells from PBMCs. Noted subset: CD45RA+ positively selected. CDR3 protein: CASSPKGQGSGYTF. As DNA, the CDR3 is TGTGCCAGCAGCCCGAAGGGACAGGGCTCAGGCTACACCTTC.